This TCR beta chain was found in a study of blood T cell repertoires in COVID-19. Whole-study context: PBMCs, B-cell-depleted T cells, or T cells provided the cDNA or gDNA that made up the material.

J was trimmed by 5 bases and V by 3 bases; bases with no gene match: 3. CDR1 and CDR2 from the germline V gene are KGHSH and LQKENI. This CDR3 comprises 14 residues. Under the authors' procedure: The assay estimated nucleated cells by amplifying reference gene primers. The protocol was immunoSEQ multiplex PCR, while the TCRdb copy is restricted to in-frame clones and leaves out a portion. The V and J calls and clone size were taken over from that table, and D and trimming were inferred from the DNA. The repertoire holds some 260,000 clones, with over 70% as singletons. The sample consisted of peripheral blood. The sequence derives from a woman in her sixties or seventies with COVID-19, enrolled during active disease. The chain has TRBV18 and TRBJ1-4, with 7 bases that match TRBD1. CDR3 amino acids: CASSPGTANEKLFF. CDR3 DNA: TGTGCCAGCTCACCGGGGACAGCAAATGAAAAACTGTTTTTT.